Each of the 8 T cell receptor beta chains below was sequenced from the same sample in a study of T cell responses to AZD1222 COVID-19 vaccine. The protocol was immunoSEQ multiplex PCR, while the TCRdb copy is restricted to in-frame clones and leaves out a portion. This sample has roughly 100,000 clones, with 85% to 90% found just once. The sample was peripheral blood, taken 28 days after the second AZD1222 dose. The source is an adult who received the AZD1222 COVID-19 vaccine.

The chain couples TRBV14 to TRBJ2-3; D perhaps matches TRBD2 (5 bases). The CDR3 length is 15 residues. In germline, CDR1 is SGHDN, CDR2 FVKESK. Trimming removed 1 base at V and 0 bases at J, with 8 bases between. In DNA form, the CDR3 reads TGTGCCAGCAGCCAAGCGCGGGTCAGCACAGATACGCAGTATTTT. This encodes CASSQARVSTDTQYF.

V and J are TRBV7-8 and TRBJ2-6; 7 bases are shared with TRBD1. Germline-derived CDR1 and CDR2 are SGHVS and FQNEAQ. The CDR3 totals 17 residues. The V segment lost 3 bases and the J segment 1 base; nucleotides outside the gene matches: 6. The CDR3 DNA is TGTGCCAGCAGCTTGAACAGGGGTCAGTCTGGGGCCAACGTCCTGACTTTC. Protein sequence: CASSLNRGQSGANVLTF. The full variable domain, with the rest looked up from reference TRBV7-8 and TRBJ2-6, is GAGVSQSPRYKVAKRGQDVALRCDPISGHVSLFWYQQALGQGPEFLTYFQNEAQLDKSGLPSDRFFAERPEGSVSTLKIQRTQQEDSAVYLCASSLNRGQSGANVLTFGAGSRLTVL.

V gene TRBV28 combines with J gene TRBJ2-5; 11 bases line up with TRBD2. The CDR3 loop spans 16 amino acids. V gave up 4 bases and J gave up 8 bases; unmatched junction bases: 12. CDR1 is MDHEN and CDR2 is SYDVKM in the germline V gene. The CDR3 here is CASSSSRLAGRDTQYF. CDR3 in DNA: TGTGCCAGCAGTTCCTCAAGACTAGCGGGACGGGATACCCAGTACTTC.

The chain is built from TRBV10-3 and TRBJ2-7; TRBD2 agrees at 11 bases. The CDR3 length is 15 residues. The trim removed 3 bases at V and 2 bases at J, leaving 3 bases unmatched. Germline V gene data show CDR1 as ENHRY and CDR2 as SYGVKD. CDR3 DNA sequence: TGTGCCATCAGTGAAGAGACTAGCGGGACCTACGAGCAGTACTTC. It yields the protein CAISEETSGTYEQYF.

The chain carries TRBV18 and TRBJ2-7; 8 bases fit TRBD1. The V gene's germline CDR1 is KGHSH and CDR2 LQKENI. The CDR3 runs to 12 residues. V lost 8 bases, J lost 2 bases, and 2 bases stayed unmatched. For the CDR3, the DNA is TGTGCCAGCCGGGGACAGGCCTACGAGCAGTACTTC. It codes for CASRGQAYEQYF.

The chain combines TRBV25-1 with TRBJ1-2, with D unresolved. The V and J ends lost 5 bases and 7 bases respectively, with 14 bases between them. Per germline, CDR1 MGHDK and CDR2 SYGVNS. The CDR3 sequence is 13 residues long. This CDR3 is CASSTGMTRGYTF. As DNA, the CDR3 is TGTGCCAGCAGTACCGGGATGACTCGTGGCTACACCTTC.

V is TRBV7-2 and J is TRBJ2-7; D unresolved. The germline gives CDR1 SGHTA, CDR2 FQGNSA. This CDR3 has 14 amino acids. V lost 5 bases, J lost 2 bases, and 13 bases lay in between. CDR3 coding DNA: TGTGCCAGCAGCCACCAAGGTGGGGCCTACGAGCAGTACTTC. It specifies CASSHQGGAYEQYF. The full variable domain, rest sourced from reference TRBV7-2 and TRBJ2-7, is GAGVSQSPSNKVTEKGKDVELRCDPISGHTALYWYRQSLGQGLEFLIYFQGNSAPDKSGLPSDRFSAERTGGSVSTLTIQRTQQEDSAVYLCASSHQGGAYEQYFGPGTRLTVT.

The CDR3 region is CASSKQQGAQGQPQHF. In DNA form, the CDR3 reads TGTGCCAGCAGCAAACAACAGGGGGCACAGGGGCAGCCCCAGCATTTT. V is TRBV11-2 and J is TRBJ1-5; 9 bases are shared with TRBD1. Trimming at V came to 5 bases and at J to 7 bases, leaving 12 bases not matched to a gene. The CDR3 sequence is 16 residues long. Germline V CDR1 and CDR2: SGHAT, FQNNGV.